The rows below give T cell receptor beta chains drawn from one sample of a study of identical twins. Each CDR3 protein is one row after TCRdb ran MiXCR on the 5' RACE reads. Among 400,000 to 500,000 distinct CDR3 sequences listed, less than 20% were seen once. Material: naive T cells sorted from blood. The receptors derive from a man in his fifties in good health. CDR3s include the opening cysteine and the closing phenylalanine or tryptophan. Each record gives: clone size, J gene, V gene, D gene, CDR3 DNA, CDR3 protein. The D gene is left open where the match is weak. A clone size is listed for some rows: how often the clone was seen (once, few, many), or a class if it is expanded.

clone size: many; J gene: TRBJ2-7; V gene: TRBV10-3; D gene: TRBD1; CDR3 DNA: TGTGCCATCAGTGGAGGGACAGGGGAATTCCCCTACGAGCAGTACTTC; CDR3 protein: CAISGGTGEFPYEQYF
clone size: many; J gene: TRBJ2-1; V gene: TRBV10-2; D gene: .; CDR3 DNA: TGCGCCAGCACAAGGGGCGGGAATGAGCAGTTCTTC; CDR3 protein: CASTRGGNEQFF
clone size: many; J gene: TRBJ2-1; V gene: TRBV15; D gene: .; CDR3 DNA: TGTGCCACCAGCAGAGGCCTGGAGTACAATGAGCAGTTCTTC; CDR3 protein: CATSRGLEYNEQFF
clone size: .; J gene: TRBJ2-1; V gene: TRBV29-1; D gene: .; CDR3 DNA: TGCAGCGTTGAAGGCACTACCAGGGATGAGCAGTTCTTC; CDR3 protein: CSVEGTTRDEQFF
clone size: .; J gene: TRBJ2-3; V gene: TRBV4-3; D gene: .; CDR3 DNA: TGCGCCAGCAGCCAAACCCCCGGGGATACGCAGTATTTT; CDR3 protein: CASSQTPGDTQYF
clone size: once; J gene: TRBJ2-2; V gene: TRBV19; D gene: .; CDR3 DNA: TGTGCCAGTCAAACAGGGATGAGCACCGGGGAGCTGTTTTTT; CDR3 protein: CASQTGMSTGELFF
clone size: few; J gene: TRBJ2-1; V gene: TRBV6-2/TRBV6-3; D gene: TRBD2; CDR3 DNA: TGTGCCAGCAGTTACTCGGGACTAGCGGGAGTTAACTACAATGAGCAGTTCTTC; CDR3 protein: CASSYSGLAGVNYNEQFF
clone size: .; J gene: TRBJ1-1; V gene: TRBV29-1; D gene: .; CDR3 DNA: TGCAGCGTTGTTGCTCGGGAGGTGAACACTGAAGCTTTCTTT; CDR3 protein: CSVVAREVNTEAFF
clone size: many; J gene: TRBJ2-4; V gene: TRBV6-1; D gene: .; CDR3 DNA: TGTGCCAGCAGCTCCCCAGGGGCGAACATTCAGTACTTC; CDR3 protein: CASSSPGANIQYF
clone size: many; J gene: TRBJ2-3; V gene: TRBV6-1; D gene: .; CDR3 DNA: TGTGCCAGCAGTGAAGGGGAGCATAGCACAGATACGCAGTATTTT; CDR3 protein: CASSEGEHSTDTQYF
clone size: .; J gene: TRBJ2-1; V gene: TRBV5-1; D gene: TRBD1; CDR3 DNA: TGCGCCAGCAGCTTAGAGGGGACAGGGTTTAGAAATGAGCAGTTCTTC; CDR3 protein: CASSLEGTGFRNEQFF
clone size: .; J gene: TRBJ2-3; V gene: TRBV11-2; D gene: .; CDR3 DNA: TGTGCCAGCAGCCCTTCCGGGGGCGCAGATACGCAGTATTTT; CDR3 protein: CASSPSGGADTQYF
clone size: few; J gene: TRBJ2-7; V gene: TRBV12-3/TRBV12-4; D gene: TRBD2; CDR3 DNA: TGTGCCAGCAGCCTTAGCGGGGGAATCTTGGGAGGGGAGCAGTACTTC; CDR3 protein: CASSLSGGILGGEQYF
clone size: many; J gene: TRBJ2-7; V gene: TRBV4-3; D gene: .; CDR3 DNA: TGCGCCAGCAGCCACAAGGGTCCGACAGGCCCTCCTGAGCAGTACTTC; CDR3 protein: CASSHKGPTGPPEQYF
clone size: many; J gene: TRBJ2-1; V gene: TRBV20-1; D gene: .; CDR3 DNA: TGCAGTGCTAGAGACCACGAGCGGATAAATGAGCAGTTCTTC; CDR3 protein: CSARDHERINEQFF
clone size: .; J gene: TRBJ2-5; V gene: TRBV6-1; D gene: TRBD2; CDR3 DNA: TGTGCCAGCAGTGAATTTCGGACTAGCGGGCCCCAAGAGACCCAGTACTTC; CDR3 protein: CASSEFRTSGPQETQYF
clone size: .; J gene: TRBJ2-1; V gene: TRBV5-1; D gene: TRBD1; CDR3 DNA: TGCGCCAGCAGCTTGGACTCGACAGGGCAGAGCTCCTACAATGAGCAGTTCTTC; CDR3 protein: CASSLDSTGQSSYNEQFF
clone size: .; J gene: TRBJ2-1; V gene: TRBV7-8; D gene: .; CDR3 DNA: TGTGCCAGCAGCTTAGTGCTAGGCTGGGGCAATGAGCAGTTCTTC; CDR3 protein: CASSLVLGWGNEQFF
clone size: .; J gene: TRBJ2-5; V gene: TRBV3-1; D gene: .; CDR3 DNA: TGTGCCAGCACCCATGACCGGGAGACCCAGTACTTC; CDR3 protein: CASTHDRETQYF
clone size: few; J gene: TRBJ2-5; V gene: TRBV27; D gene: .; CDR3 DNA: TGTGCCAGCAGCCCAGCTCCATTCGCTGAAGAGACCCAGTACTTC; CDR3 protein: CASSPAPFAEETQYF
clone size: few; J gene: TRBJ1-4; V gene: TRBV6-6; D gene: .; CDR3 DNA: TGTGCCAGCAGTTATGAGGTTCATGAAAAACTGTTTTTT; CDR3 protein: CASSYEVHEKLFF
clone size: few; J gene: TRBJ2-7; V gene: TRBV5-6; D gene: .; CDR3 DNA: TGTGCCAGCAGCTCCGTATCGTACGAGCAGTACTTC; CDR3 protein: CASSSVSYEQYF
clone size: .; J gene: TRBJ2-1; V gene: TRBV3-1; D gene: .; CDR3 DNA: TGTGCCAGCAGCCAAGCCCCCCCGCTGCTCAATGAGCAGTTCTTC; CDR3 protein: CASSQAPPLLNEQFF
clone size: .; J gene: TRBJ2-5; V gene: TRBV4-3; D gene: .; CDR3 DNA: TGCGCCAGCAGCCATACCGCTGGGCCGGAGACCCAGTACTTC; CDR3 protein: CASSHTAGPETQYF
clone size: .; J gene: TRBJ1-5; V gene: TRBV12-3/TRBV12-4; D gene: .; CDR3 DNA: TGTGCCAGCAGTTCCCCGAGGCAGCCCCAGCATTTT; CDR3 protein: CASSSPRQPQHF
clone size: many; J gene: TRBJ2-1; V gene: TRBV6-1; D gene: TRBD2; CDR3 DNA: TGTGCCAGCAGCCCTCCTAGCGGGAATCACAATGAGCAGTTCTTC; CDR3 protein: CASSPPSGNHNEQFF
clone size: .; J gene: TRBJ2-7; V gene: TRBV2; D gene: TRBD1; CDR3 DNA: TGTGCCAGCAGCTCGCTCAGTTGGGACAGAGCTAGCTCCTACGAGCAGTACTTC; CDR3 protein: CASSSLSWDRASSYEQYF